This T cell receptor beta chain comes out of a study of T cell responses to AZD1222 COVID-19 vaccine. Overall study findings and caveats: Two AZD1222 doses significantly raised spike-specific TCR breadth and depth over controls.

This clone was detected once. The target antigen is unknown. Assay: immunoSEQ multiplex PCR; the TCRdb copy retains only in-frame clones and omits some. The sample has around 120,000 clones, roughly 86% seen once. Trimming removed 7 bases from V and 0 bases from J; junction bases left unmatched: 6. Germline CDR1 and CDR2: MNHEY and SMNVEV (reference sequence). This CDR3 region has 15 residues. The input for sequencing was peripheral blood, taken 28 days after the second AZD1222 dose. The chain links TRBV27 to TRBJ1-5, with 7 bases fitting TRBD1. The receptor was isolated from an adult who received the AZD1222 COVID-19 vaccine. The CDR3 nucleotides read TGTGCCAGCACCCCGACAGGGAGTAGCAATCAGCCCCAGCATTTT. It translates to CASTPTGSSNQPQHF.